Here is one T cell receptor beta chain with its context. The antigen is undetermined. The data are from a study of cytomegalovirus exposure and HLA in healthy donors. The PCR employed 60 Vbeta primers together with 13 Jbeta primers. Only in-frame clones appear in the TCRdb table, and some are missing; sequencing was by immunoSEQ multiplex PCR. The table has around 190,000 clones, just under 80% seen once. The length of the CDR3 is 13 residues. Germline values: CDR1 MNHEY, CDR2 SMNVEV (reference sequence). The V and J ends lost 2 bases and 4 bases respectively, with 8 bases between them. Points from the study as a whole: In terms of immune exposure information, only CMV serostatus was available. The authors confirmed in vitro that a few CMV-associated chains were specific for CMV antigens. TCR beta V segments were, for the most part, productive about 87% or about 30% of the time in an earlier analysis.

The chain joins TRBV27 to TRBJ1-1; the D is unclear. This clonotype was sampled from a female donor in good health and CMV-seronegative. The sequenced sample was PBMCs. DNA for the CDR3: TGTGCCAGCAGTTTAAGGGAGGCCACTGAAGCTTTCTTT. Protein product: CASSLREATEAFF.